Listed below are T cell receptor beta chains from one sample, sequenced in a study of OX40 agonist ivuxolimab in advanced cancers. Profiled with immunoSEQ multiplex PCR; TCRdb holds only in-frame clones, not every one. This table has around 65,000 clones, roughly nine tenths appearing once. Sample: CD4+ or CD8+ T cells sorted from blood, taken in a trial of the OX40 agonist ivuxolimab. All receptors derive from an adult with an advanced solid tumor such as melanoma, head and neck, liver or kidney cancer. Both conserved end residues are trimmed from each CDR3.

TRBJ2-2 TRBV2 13 ASSEATTATGELF
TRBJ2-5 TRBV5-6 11 ASSNQGEETQY
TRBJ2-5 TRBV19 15 ASSLIISGTSGETQY
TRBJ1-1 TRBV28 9 ASGEGPEAF
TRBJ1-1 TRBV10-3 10 ATASPGTEAF
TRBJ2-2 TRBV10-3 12 AISADEVTGELF
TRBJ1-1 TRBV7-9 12 ASSFDGFQAEAF
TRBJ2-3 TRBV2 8 ATGTDTQY
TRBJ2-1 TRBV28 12 ASRGEEVYNEQF
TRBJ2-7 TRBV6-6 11 ASGETGTYEQY